Below are 18 T cell receptor beta chains sequenced from a single sample in a study of blood T cell repertoires in COVID-19. The method was immunoSEQ multiplex PCR; TCRdb's version includes in-frame clones alone and lacks a portion of them. The sample consists of about 240,000 clones, 82% of them appearing once. Sequenced: peripheral blood. The receptors derive from a young woman with acute or convalescent COVID-19.

The J gene is TRBJ2-7, the V gene TRBV6-6, with D maybe TRBD2 (6 bases). The germline V gene has CDR1 MNHNY and CDR2 SVGAGI (reference sequence). The V end lost 3 bases, the J end lost 1 base, and 10 bases lay between the germline ends. This CDR3 contains 14 residues. The CDR3 reads CASSYSSASYEQYF. CDR3 coding DNA: TGTGCCAGCAGTTATTCTAGCGCGTCCTACGAGCAGTACTTC.

The V gene is TRBV7-9, the J gene TRBJ1-3; a weak D match, TRBD1 (6 bases). The CDR3 length is 14 residues. Germline lookup yields CDR1 SEHNR and CDR2 FQNEAQ (reference sequence). V gave up 0 bases and J gave up 4 bases, with 7 bases separating them. The CDR3 DNA is TGTGCCAGCAGCTTAGCCGGGACAGGAAACACCATATATTTT. Translation: CASSLAGTGNTIYF.

The chain uses TRBV7-2 and TRBJ2-3; 14 bases fit TRBD2. The V gene end was trimmed by 3 bases and the J gene end by 7 bases; junction bases not matched to a gene: 3. Germline CDR1 and CDR2: SGHTA and FQGNSA. This CDR3 has 15 amino acids. The CDR3 DNA reads TGTGCCAGCAGCTTGGGACTAGCGGGAGCGCATACGCAGTATTTT. It is translated as CASSLGLAGAHTQYF.

Here the CDR3 DNA reads TGTGCCAGCAGCTTAGGAGGGGGGGCGGAGCAGTACTTC. Translated, it gives CASSLGGGAEQYF. This chain connects TRBV7-8 to TRBJ2-7, with TRBD2 as a possible D gene (7 bases). Germline V gives CDR1 SGHVS, CDR2 FQNEAQ. The CDR3 is 13 amino acids. Trimming took off 1 base at V and 7 bases at J, with 11 bases between the two ends.

This rearrangement joins TRBV18 to TRBJ2-7, with a possible D match to TRBD2 (7 bases). The V end was cut by 6 bases, the J end by 6 bases, with 18 bases between. Germline CDR1 reads KGHSH; CDR2 reads LQKENI. The CDR3 spans 14 residues. The CDR3 loop reads CASSIQGWGGEQYF. The CDR3 DNA is TGTGCCAGCTCCATACAGGGATGGGGGGGCGAGCAGTACTTC.

The CDR3 DNA is TGTGCCAGCAGCGTAGCCCCCGGGACAGAGTTCTACGAGCAGTACTTC. It is translated as CASSVAPGTEFYEQYF. The V call is TRBV9, the J call TRBJ2-7; 7 bases line up with TRBD1. Germline V gives CDR1 SGDLS, CDR2 YYNGEE. This CDR3 is 16 amino acids long. After removal of 0 bases from V and 3 bases from J, the junction contained 9 bases not matched to a gene.

The chain combines TRBV11-2 with TRBJ2-1, with 9 bases that match TRBD2. V shed 5 bases, J shed 5 bases, and the junction held 7 bases outside the gene matches. Germline CDR1 is SGHAT and CDR2 is FQNNGV. This CDR3 comprises 15 residues. CDR3 nucleotide sequence: TGTGCCAGCAGCCGCGTCCTAGCGGGAAACAATGAGCAGTTCTTC. It codes for CASSRVLAGNNEQFF.

This clone has a handful of counts. The chain recombines TRBV7-3 with TRBJ2-2, with D possibly matching TRBD1 (6 bases). This CDR3 region has 14 residues. CDR1 is SGHTA, CDR2 FQGTGA, per germline. The V end was cut by 5 bases, the J end by 1 base, with 8 bases between. The CDR3 here is CASSAQGNTGELFF. The CDR3 DNA reads as TGTGCCAGCAGCGCACAGGGGAACACCGGGGAGCTGTTTTTT.

The chain couples TRBV18 to TRBJ1-3; D is unclear. In germline, CDR1 is KGHSH, CDR2 LQKENI. V was cut by 1 base and J by 1 base, with 17 bases left in between. This CDR3 spans 18 amino acids. The CDR3 loop reads CASSPQAQAISSGNTIYF. The CDR3 nucleotides read TGTGCCAGCTCACCACAGGCGCAGGCGATTTCATCTGGAAACACCATATATTTT.

The V call is TRBV5-4, the J call TRBJ2-7, with unresolved D. Germline V gene data show CDR1 as SGHNT and CDR2 as YYREEE (reference sequence). Trimming cost V 0 bases and J 5 bases, with 9 bases left between them. There are 13 residues in the CDR3. The CDR3 nucleotides are TGTGCCAGCAGCTTGGCAGGTTACGACGAGCAGTACTTC. It encodes CASSLAGYDEQYF.

V gene TRBV27 combines with J gene TRBJ1-1, with TRBD1 matching over 9 bases. The V gene's germline CDR1 is MNHEY and CDR2 SMNVEV (reference sequence). V dropped 5 bases and J dropped 5; count of bases not matched to a gene: 9. This CDR3 is 15 amino acids long. Written as DNA, the CDR3 is TGTGCCAGCAGTCGCACAGGGGGCGGGGGAACTGAAGCTTTCTTT. Residues: CASSRTGGGGTEAFF.

The DNA for the CDR3 is TGTGCCAGCTCACAACCCGGGTATGAAGCTTTCTTT. Residues: CASSQPGYEAFF. This chain joins TRBV18 and TRBJ1-1; D remains unclear. This CDR3 region has 12 residues. Trimming stripped 4 bases from V and 7 bases from J, with 10 bases between. Germline CDR1 reads KGHSH; CDR2 reads LQKENI. Full variable domain (outside the CDR3, taken from reference TRBV18 and TRBJ1-1): NAGVMQNPRHLVRRRGQEARLRCSPMKGHSHVYWYRQLPEEGLKFMVYLQKENIIDESGMPKERFSAEFPKEGPSILRIQQVVRGDSAAYFCASSQPGYEAFFGQGTRLTVV.

The CDR3 nucleotides are TGTGCCTGGAGGGGCAGTGACTATGGCTACACCTTC. Residues: CAWRGSDYGYTF. This sequence joins TRBV30 and TRBJ1-2; D gene uncertain. V lost 3 bases, J lost 3 bases, and 8 bases lay in between. Germline CDR1 reads GTSNPN; CDR2 reads SVGIG (reference sequence). The CDR3 contains 12 residues.

This chain connects TRBV4-3 to TRBJ2-1; D may be TRBD2 (5 bases). Between the trimmed V and J ends, which lost 1 base and 5 bases, there was a span of 15 bases. This CDR3 spans 16 amino acids. The germline V gene has CDR1 LGHNA and CDR2 YSLEER. The CDR3 loop reads CASSQGGVGINNEQFF. DNA for the CDR3: TGCGCCAGCAGCCAAGGGGGAGTCGGGATCAACAATGAGCAGTTCTTC.

This clone was counted a single time. The chain employs TRBV3-1 (or the pseudogene TRBV3-2) and TRBJ2-7; 7 nucleotides match TRBD1. Germline V lookup: CDR1 LGHDT, CDR2 YNNKEL (reference sequence). Trimming removed 0 bases from V and 4 bases from J; junction bases left unmatched: 6. CDR3 length: 15 residues. The CDR3: CASSQEGGRFYEQYF. The CDR3 nucleotides read TGTGCCAGCAGCCAAGAAGGGGGCCGGTTTTACGAGCAGTACTTC.

Ten or more counts support this clone. The rearrangement uses TRBV9 and TRBJ2-2; D is unresolved. V was pared by 7 bases and J by 0 bases, with 7 bases between. CDR1 and CDR2 from the germline V gene are SGDLS and YYNGEE. The CDR3 runs to 13 residues. CDR3 sequence (DNA): TGTGCCAGCTCTCTCGCGAACACCGGGGAGCTGTTTTTT. Its translation: CASSLANTGELFF.

This chain links TRBV30 with TRBJ2-3; 7 bases are shared with TRBD2. Per the germline V gene, CDR1 is GTSNPN and CDR2 is SVGIG (reference sequence). J lost 0 bases, V lost 3 bases, and 3 bases had no gene match. The CDR3 extends over 14 amino acids. The CDR3, as DNA: TGTGCCTGGAGGGGTAGCGGGAGCACAGATACGCAGTATTTT. Amino acids: CAWRGSGSTDTQYF.

This clone occurred once. CDR3 residues: CASSLAAGENTGELFF. The CDR3 bases are TGTGCCAGCAGCTTAGCCGCGGGAGAGAACACCGGGGAGCTGTTTTTT. The V and J genes are TRBV7-6 and TRBJ2-2; 7 nucleotides align to TRBD2. V was clipped by 0 bases and J by 1 base; unmatched bases: 2. CDR3 length equals 16 residues. The V gene's germline CDR1 is SGHVS and CDR2 FNYEAQ.